This TCR beta chain derives from a study of blood T cell repertoires in COVID-19. At the level of the study: COVID-19 samples from acute and convalescent phases originated in the United States, Italy and Spain.

The repertoire was sequenced with immunoSEQ multiplex PCR; TCRdb's copy has only in-frame clones and lacks some. The table records under 70,000 clones, about 73% of them present only once. V dropped 8 bases and J dropped 0 bases, with 5 bases sitting between them. The CDR3 consists of 13 residues. The germline V gene has CDR1 SNHLY and CDR2 FYNNEI. The gene calls are TRBV2 and TRBJ2-6, with D perhaps TRBD2 (5 bases). This receptor was obtained from a woman in her 70s with acute or convalescent COVID-19. The sequencing input was peripheral blood. CDR3: CASRGSGANVLTF. DNA of the CDR3: TGTGCCAGCCGGGGCTCTGGGGCCAACGTCCTGACTTTC. Using reference TRBV2 and TRBJ2-6 for the parts outside the CDR3, the full variable domain is EPEVTQTPSHQVTQMGQEVILRCVPISNHLYFYWYRQILGQKVEFLVSFYNNEISEKSEIFDDQFSVERPDGSNFTLKIRSTKLEDSAMYFCASRGSGANVLTFGAGSRLTVL.